This T cell receptor (beta chain) was recovered during a study of CD8 T cells in Susac syndrome. This CDR3 contains 11 residues. Germline V gene data show CDR1 as MGHDK and CDR2 as SYGVNS. The ends were cut back, 4 bases at V and 8 bases at J, with 8 bases in the middle. With random hexamers, roughly 0.5 to 1 ug RNA was reverse transcribed. An immunoSEQ multiplex PCR generated amplified TCR beta CDR3 products spanning 54 Vbeta and 13 Jbeta. TCRdb re-called the immunoSEQ multiplex PCR reads with MiXCR, one entry per CDR3 protein. Here the sample spans under 90,000 distinct CDR3 sequences, approximately 95% being singletons.

The clonotype comes from a human donor with Susac syndrome. Sample: CD8+ T cells from PBMCs. The rearrangement links TRBV25-1 to TRBJ1-2; D not resolved. In DNA, the CDR3 is TGTGCCAGCAGTGGCTATGGGGGCTACACCTTC. Encoded protein: CASSGYGGYTF.